The entry that follows covers one T cell receptor (beta chain) sequence. V was clipped by 0 bases and J by 4 bases, with 14 bases between them. This CDR3 is 15 amino acids long. Germline CDR1 and CDR2: SGDLS and YYNGEE. Naivety among CD8 cells was defined by CD45RO negativity and positive CCR7 selection, thereby excluding terminally differentiated effector memory CD45RA+ cells. The entry originates in a study of shared clonotypes between healthy human individuals. Using immunoSEQ multiplex PCR, the repertoire was profiled, and TCRdb retains in-frame clones only, with some absent. This sample has approximately 1.9 million clones, with over 85% found just once.

Sequenced: naive CD8+ T cells from PBMCs. The chain has TRBV9 and TRBJ2-7; D tentatively fits TRBD1 or TRBD2 (5 bases each). This clonotype originated in a man aged 18 to 29 in good health. Some clones in this sample may be carry-over from other donors' samples. DNA for the CDR3: TGTGCCAGCAGCGTAGGTTATAGTGGGGGTTACGAGCAGTACTTC. Amino acids: CASSVGYSGGYEQYF. The full variable domain, completed using reference TRBV9 and TRBJ2-7, is DSGVTQTPKHLITATGQRVTLRCSPRSGDLSVYWYQQSLDQGLQFLIQYYNGEERAKGNILERFSAQQFPDLHSELNLSSLELGDSALYFCASSVGYSGGYEQYFGPGTRLTVT.